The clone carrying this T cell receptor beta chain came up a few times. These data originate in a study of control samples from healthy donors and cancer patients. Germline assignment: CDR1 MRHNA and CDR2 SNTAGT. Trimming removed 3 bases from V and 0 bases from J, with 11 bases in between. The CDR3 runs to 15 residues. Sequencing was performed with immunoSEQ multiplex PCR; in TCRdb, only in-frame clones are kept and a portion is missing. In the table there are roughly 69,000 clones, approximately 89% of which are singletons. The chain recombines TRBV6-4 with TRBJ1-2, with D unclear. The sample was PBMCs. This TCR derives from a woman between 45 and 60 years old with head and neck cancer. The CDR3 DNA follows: TGTGCCAGCAGTGAAAGCACAGAAGCTAACTATGGCTACACCTTC. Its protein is CASSESTEANYGYTF.